This TCR beta chain was documented in a study of T cells in Graves' hyperthyroidism and ophthalmopathy. Authors of the study amplified TCR beta CDR3 regions from RNA transcripts. The HTBI set primed first-round TCR CDR3 RT-PCR. Each CDR3 protein gets one entry after TCRdb re-called the multiplex PCR reads with MiXCR. The sample carries about 350,000 distinct CDR3 sequences, about 19% recorded once. Germline-derived CDR1 and CDR2 are DFQATT and SNEGSKA (reference sequence). Trimming pared 1 base from V and 6 bases from J, leaving 9 bases between. The CDR3 covers 12 residues. At least ten counts were recorded for this clonotype.

This TCR came from a woman younger than 35 with Graves' hyperthyroidism. The V and J genes are TRBV20-1 and TRBJ1-2; D ambiguous. The specimen sequenced was blood. In DNA form, the CDR3 reads TGCAGTGCTAGAGCGGTGGTCCATGGCTACACCTTC. Translation gives CSARAVVHGYTF.